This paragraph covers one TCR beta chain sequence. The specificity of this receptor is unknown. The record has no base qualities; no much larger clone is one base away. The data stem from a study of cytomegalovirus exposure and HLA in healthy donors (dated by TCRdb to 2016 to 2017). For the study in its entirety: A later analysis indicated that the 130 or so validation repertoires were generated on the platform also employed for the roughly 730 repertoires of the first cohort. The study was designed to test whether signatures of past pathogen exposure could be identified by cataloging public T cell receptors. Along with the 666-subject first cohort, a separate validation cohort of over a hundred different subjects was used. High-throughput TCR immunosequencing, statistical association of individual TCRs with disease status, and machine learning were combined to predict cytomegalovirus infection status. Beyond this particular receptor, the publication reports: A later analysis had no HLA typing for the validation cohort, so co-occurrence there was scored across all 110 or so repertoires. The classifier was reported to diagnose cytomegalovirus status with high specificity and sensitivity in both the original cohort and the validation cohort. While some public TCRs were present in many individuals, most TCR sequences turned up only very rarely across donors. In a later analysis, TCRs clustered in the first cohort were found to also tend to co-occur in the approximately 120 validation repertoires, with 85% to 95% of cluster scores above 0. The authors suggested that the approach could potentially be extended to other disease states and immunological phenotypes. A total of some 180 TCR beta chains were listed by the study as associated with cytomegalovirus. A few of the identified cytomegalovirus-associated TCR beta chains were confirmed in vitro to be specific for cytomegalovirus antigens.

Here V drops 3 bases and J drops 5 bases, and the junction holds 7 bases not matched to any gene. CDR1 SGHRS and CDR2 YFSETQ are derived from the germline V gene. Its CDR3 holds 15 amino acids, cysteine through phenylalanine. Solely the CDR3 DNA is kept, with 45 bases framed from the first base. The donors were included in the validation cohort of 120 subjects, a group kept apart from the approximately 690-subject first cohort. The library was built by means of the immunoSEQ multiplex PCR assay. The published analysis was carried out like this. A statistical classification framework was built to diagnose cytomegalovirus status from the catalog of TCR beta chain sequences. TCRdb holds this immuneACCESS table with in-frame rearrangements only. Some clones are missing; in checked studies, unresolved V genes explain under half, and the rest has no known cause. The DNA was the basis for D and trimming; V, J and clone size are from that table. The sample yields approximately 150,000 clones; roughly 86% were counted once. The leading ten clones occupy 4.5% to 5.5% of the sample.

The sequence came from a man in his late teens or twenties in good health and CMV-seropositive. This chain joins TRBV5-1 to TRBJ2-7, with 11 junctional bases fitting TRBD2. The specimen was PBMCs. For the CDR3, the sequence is CASSSIAGGPHEQYF. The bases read TGCGCCAGCAGCTCAATAGCGGGAGGGCCCCACGAGCAGTACTTC.